The rows below give T cell receptor beta chains drawn from one sample of a study of cytomegalovirus exposure and HLA in healthy donors. TCRdb's table, derived via immunoSEQ multiplex PCR, lists solely in-frame clones and lacks some. Among around 140,000 clones, roughly 73% were seen once, and the ten largest hold more than 2.5%. The sample was PBMCs. All receptors come from a man between 40 and 49 years old in good health and CMV-seronegative. CDR3s leave out the opening cysteine and the closing phenylalanine or tryptophan. D genes are given only for firm matches. The listing skips clone size in some rows; elsewhere it reads once, few, many or a size class.

size: .
D: .
J: TRBJ2-7
length: 13
V: TRBV14
CDR3: ASSQYGSSSYEQY

size: once
D: .
J: TRBJ1-4
length: 13
V: TRBV5-4
CDR3: ASSFGASGDEKLF

size: .
D: TRBD1
J: TRBJ2-2
length: 13
V: TRBV4-1
CDR3: ASRGTGGDPGELF

size: .
D: .
J: TRBJ2-3
length: 13
V: TRBV2
CDR3: ASIQEGLRTDTQY

size: .
D: .
J: TRBJ2-1
length: 12
V: TRBV7-2
CDR3: ASSLVSSYNEQF

size: .
D: TRBD1
J: TRBJ1-1
length: 13
V: TRBV6-5
CDR3: ASNGQGAQDTEAF

size: .
D: TRBD1
J: TRBJ2-7
length: 13
V: TRBV27
CDR3: ASSLDRARSYEQY

size: once
D: TRBD2
J: TRBJ2-7
length: 12
V: TRBV19
CDR3: ASRFSRGAYEQY

size: .
D: .
J: TRBJ1-2
length: 13
V: TRBV6-1
CDR3: ASTSRGRGYGGYT

size: .
D: .
J: TRBJ2-6
length: 17
V: TRBV4-3
CDR3: ASSQDHRGFSSGANVLT

size: .
D: .
J: TRBJ2-2
length: 10
V: TRBV5-1
CDR3: ASSPYTGELF

size: .
D: .
J: TRBJ1-1
length: 14
V: TRBV6-6
CDR3: ASSYPAQTQNTEAF

size: few
D: TRBD1
J: TRBJ2-7
length: 14
V: TRBV6-5
CDR3: ASSYSTGTGVDEQY

size: .
D: .
J: TRBJ2-7
length: 13
V: TRBV27
CDR3: ASSLRPGSSYEQY

size: .
D: TRBD1
J: TRBJ2-2
length: 13
V: TRBV7-9
CDR3: ASSLTGVNTGELF

size: few
D: .
J: TRBJ1-4
length: 13
V: TRBV14
CDR3: ASSPGDSGNEKLF

size: .
D: TRBD1
J: TRBJ2-7
length: 13
V: TRBV10-3
CDR3: ASQGQGAELYEQY

size: .
D: .
J: TRBJ1-5
length: 11
V: TRBV28
CDR3: ASSLISGQPQH

size: once
D: TRBD1
J: TRBJ1-1
length: 13
V: TRBV19
CDR3: ASTKDRAMNTEAF

size: few
D: TRBD1
J: TRBJ1-6
length: 12
V: TRBV5-1
CDR3: ASSLGTGDSPLH

size: .
D: TRBD1
J: TRBJ2-5
length: 13
V: TRBV4-3
CDR3: ASSQQTGSQETQY

size: once
D: .
J: TRBJ2-7
length: 12
V: TRBV7-2
CDR3: ASRPDLGIYEQY

size: .
D: TRBD1
J: TRBJ1-1
length: 12
V: TRBV19
CDR3: ASGDRGANTEAF

size: .
D: .
J: TRBJ1-1
length: 15
V: TRBV5-1
CDR3: ASSLLPGGKVNTEAF

size: .
D: .
J: TRBJ1-3
length: 13
V: TRBV19
CDR3: ASRRQSDSGNTIY

size: .
D: TRBD1
J: TRBJ1-6
length: 14
V: TRBV5-6
CDR3: ASSRGQGASWSPLH

size: .
D: .
J: TRBJ1-1
length: 13
V: TRBV5-1
CDR3: ATRARTDMNTEAF

size: .
D: TRBD2
J: TRBJ2-1
length: 13
V: TRBV2
CDR3: ASSEDWGGYNEQF

size: few
D: .
J: TRBJ1-1
length: 11
V: TRBV6-1
CDR3: ASSGSVNTEAF

size: once
D: .
J: TRBJ1-3
length: 14
V: TRBV28
CDR3: ASSPLGSASGNTIY

size: .
D: .
J: TRBJ1-2
length: 11
V: TRBV5-1
CDR3: ASSLQDTYGYT

size: once
D: TRBD1
J: TRBJ1-2
length: 15
V: TRBV5-1
CDR3: ASSLGRRDSPNYGYT

size: .
D: TRBD2
J: TRBJ2-3
length: 15
V: TRBV27
CDR3: ASSQRSLAALRDTQY

size: .
D: TRBD1
J: TRBJ1-1
length: 13
V: TRBV27
CDR3: ASSLSWTGGAEAF

size: .
D: .
J: TRBJ1-4
length: 13
V: TRBV10-3
CDR3: AISEIRDGNEKLF

size: few
D: .
J: TRBJ2-7
length: 12
V: TRBV5-6
CDR3: ASSLAGGGGEQY

size: .
D: .
J: TRBJ2-3
length: 11
V: TRBV6-1
CDR3: ASSEDGTPLKY

size: .
D: .
J: TRBJ2-7
length: 14
V: TRBV7-2
CDR3: ASSFRGNGGRDEQY

size: .
D: TRBD1
J: .
length: 14
V: TRBV27
CDR3: ACRRTGGLSAYEQY

size: .
D: .
J: TRBJ1-1
length: 12
V: TRBV19
CDR3: ASSIGQWNTEAF

size: .
D: .
J: TRBJ2-4
length: 15
V: TRBV11-2
CDR3: ASSLPQGVDAKNIQY

size: .
D: TRBD1
J: TRBJ1-2
length: 11
V: TRBV5-8
CDR3: ASRSGTDYGYT

size: once
D: .
J: TRBJ2-1
length: 12
V: TRBV19
CDR3: ASSISFSYNEQF

size: few
D: TRBD1
J: TRBJ1-2
length: 13
V: TRBV7-2
CDR3: ASSLVVRGLYGYT

size: .
D: .
J: TRBJ1-5
length: 11
V: TRBV11-2
CDR3: ASSLEADQPQH

size: .
D: TRBD2
J: TRBJ2-7
length: 11
V: TRBV6-6
CDR3: ASSYSGAYEQY